The entry that follows covers one T cell receptor (beta chain) sequence. This record comes from a study of radiation and T cells in renal cell carcinoma. Study-level information: Nephrectomy followed 15 Gy stereotactic body radiation by 4 weeks.

The CDR3 contains 13 residues. Per the germline V gene, CDR1 is ENHRY and CDR2 is SYGVKD. V lost 6 bases, J lost 6 bases, and 14 bases lay in between. The table came from immunoSEQ multiplex PCR; TCRdb's copy has only in-frame clones and leaves some out. The repertoire holds some 120,000 clones, with more than 75% as singletons. Time point indicated: blood 2 weeks post-SBRT. Treatment: 15 Gy SBRT to primary tumor, nephrectomy 4 weeks later. Source: blood, taken from a patient whose treatment included radiotherapy and nephrectomy. The chain has TRBV10-3 and TRBJ1-1, with D unclear. This receptor was obtained from a woman in her sixties or seventies with renal cell carcinoma. The CDR3 DNA is TGTGCCATCAGGGAGGGCATTGGCGCTGAAGCTTTCTTT. Translation: CAIREGIGAEAFF.